This T cell receptor beta chain was captured by sequencing in a study of T cell responses to AZD1222 COVID-19 vaccine. Some clones are missing from TCRdb's copy, which holds only in-frame ones; the method was immunoSEQ multiplex PCR. The sample contains 99,000 or so clones, more than 85% of which appear only once. Whole-study results and caveats: Donors were largely white British and mainly female; clonal diversity was possibly underestimated.

Between the trimmed V and J ends, which lost 5 bases and 13 bases, there was a span of 15 bases. Germline-derived CDR1 and CDR2 are SEHNR and FQNEAQ (reference sequence). The CDR3 consists of 13 residues. As to this clone: The antigen remains unidentified.

Sequenced here: peripheral blood, sampled on day 0 of AZD1222 vaccination. The sequence was obtained from an adult in good health. The V gene is TRBV7-9, the J gene TRBJ1-6; weak D call: TRBD1 (6 bases). The CDR3 nucleotides read TGTGCCAGCAGCCCAGGACAGTCAGCTCCCCTCCACTTT. Its protein product is CASSPGQSAPLHF.